Presented here are 16 T cell receptor beta chains from one specimen sequenced in a study of blood T cell repertoires in COVID-19. Profiling relied on immunoSEQ multiplex PCR, and the TCRdb table lists in-frame clones only, not all of them. The table has 200,000 to 300,000 clones, over 80% seen once. Sequencing was performed on peripheral blood. The receptors originated from a man aged 35 to 55 with acute or convalescent COVID-19.

This clone was seen more than once but under ten times. The chain is built from TRBV5-6 and TRBJ2-1; D unresolved. The CDR3 consists of 12 residues. Trimming took off 3 bases at V and 8 bases at J, with 9 bases between the two ends. In germline, CDR1 is SGHDT, CDR2 YYEEEE. This chain's CDR3 is CASSYYGDEQFF. The CDR3 DNA follows: TGTGCCAGCAGCTACTACGGTGATGAGCAGTTCTTC.

The chain uses TRBV10-3 and TRBJ2-7; 7 bases align to TRBD1. The CDR3 has 15 amino acids. V lost 5 bases and J lost 2; bases outside the gene matches: 9. Per the germline V gene, CDR1 is ENHRY and CDR2 is SYGVKD. CDR3 coding DNA: TGTGCCATCAGTCTCAGACAGGGCAAAACCTACGAGCAGTACTTC. As protein: CAISLRQGKTYEQYF.

CDR3 DNA: TGTGCTAGTACAGGACCGTTAAACACTGAAGCTTTCTTT. Amino acids: CASTGPLNTEAFF. The chain joins TRBV12-5 to TRBJ1-1; TRBD1 is a possible D gene (5 bases). This CDR3 comprises 13 residues. The germline CDR1 and CDR2 sequences are LGHNT and FRNRAP. V lost 8 bases to trimming and J lost 2 bases, with 12 bases between them.

The gene calls are TRBV4-2 and TRBJ2-1, with TRBD2 matching over 7 bases. V lost 0 bases to trimming and J lost 7 bases; unmatched junction nucleotides: 9. Per germline, CDR1 LGHNA and CDR2 YNFKEQ. The CDR3 totals 16 residues. The CDR3 sequence: CASSQEGGSRENEQFF. The DNA for the CDR3 is TGTGCCAGCAGCCAAGAAGGCGGGAGTAGAGAAAATGAGCAGTTCTTC.

With regard to this clone: Other DNA sequences in this sample translate to the same CDR3. J is TRBJ1-5 and V is TRBV5-1; D is perhaps TRBD1 (5 bases). V lost 0 bases and J lost 2, with 9 bases in between. The CDR3 sequence is 15 residues long. Germline V lookup: CDR1 SGHRS, CDR2 YFSETQ. The CDR3 bases are TGCGCCAGCAGCTTGGAAGGGGCTGGCAATCAGCCCCAGCATTTT. Protein: CASSLEGAGNQPQHF.

The CDR3 sequence is CASSLGLVDGYTF. The CDR3 nucleotides are TGCGCCAGCAGCTTGGGGTTGGTAGATGGCTACACCTTC. The V and J genes are TRBV5-1 and TRBJ1-2; D unresolved. CDR1 and CDR2 from the germline V gene are SGHRS and YFSETQ. The germline V and J ends were trimmed by 0 bases and 6 bases, with 9 bases remaining between them. CDR3 size: 13 residues.

This clone was counted once. The chain carries TRBV5-4 and TRBJ2-3, with 12 bases matching TRBD2. The germline V gene encodes CDR1 SGHNT and CDR2 YYREEE (reference sequence). V lost 4 bases and J lost 0; bases outside the gene matches: 9. The CDR3 is made up of 18 amino acids. CDR3 amino acids: CASSIEGLAGSSTDTQYF. For the CDR3, the DNA is TGTGCCAGCAGCATCGAGGGACTAGCGGGTTCTAGCACAGATACGCAGTATTTT.

This chain connects TRBV7-9 to TRBJ2-3; maybe TRBD1 (7 bases). This CDR3 spans 14 amino acids. V lost 4 bases and J lost 4, with 12 bases in between. Looked up from germline, CDR1 is SEHNR and CDR2 is FQNEAQ (reference sequence). In nucleotides, the CDR3 is TGTGCCAGCAGCTGGGGCAGGGGGGCAGATACGCAGTATTTT. Protein: CASSWGRGADTQYF.

The chain is built from TRBV10-3 and TRBJ1-5, with D possibly TRBD1 on 5 matching bases. V was pared by 4 bases and J by 4 bases, with 8 bases between. The CDR3 covers 13 residues. CDR1 is ENHRY and CDR2 is SYGVKD in the germline V gene. CDR3 in amino acids: CAISGTQNQPQHF. CDR3 nucleotide sequence: TGTGCCATCAGTGGGACACAGAATCAGCCCCAGCATTTT.

CDR3 sequence reads: CASNLRREKLFF. CDR3 DNA: TGTGCCAGCAACCTTCGGAGGGAAAAACTGTTTTTT. The V gene is TRBV2, the J gene TRBJ1-4; no clear D gene. V was clipped by 7 bases and J by 8 bases, with 11 bases between them. Germline V CDR1 and CDR2: SNHLY, FYNNEI. This CDR3 comprises 12 residues.

The genes are TRBV4-1 and TRBJ1-4; 8 nucleotides agree with TRBD1. In germline, CDR1 is MGHRA, CDR2 YSYEKL. Trimming cost V 2 bases and J 7 bases; bases outside gene matches: 6. This CDR3 is built from 15 residues. The CDR3 protein is CASSQYRGDGEKLFF. CDR3 in DNA: TGCGCCAGCAGCCAATACAGGGGGGATGGTGAAAAACTGTTTTTT.

The rearrangement uses TRBV9 and TRBJ2-5, with 8 bases matching TRBD2. V was pared by 4 bases and J by 4 bases, with 18 bases of the junction left unmatched. This CDR3 has 18 amino acids. Germline CDR1 SGDLS, CDR2 YYNGEE. Here the CDR3 reads CASSPHLTSSGIIETQYF. The CDR3 DNA sequence: TGTGCCAGCAGCCCCCACCTGACCAGTAGCGGGATTATAGAGACCCAGTACTTC.

This clone was seen a handful of times. This same CDR3 is encoded by further DNA sequences in the sample. The chain joins TRBV10-2 to TRBJ1-5, with D tentatively TRBD1 (5 bases). Trimming pared 2 bases from V and 4 bases from J, leaving 12 bases between. This CDR3 comprises 15 residues. CDR1 is WSHSY, CDR2 SAAADI, per germline. CDR3 in amino acids: CASSESGHRNQPQHF. Here the CDR3 DNA reads TGCGCCAGCAGTGAGAGTGGACACAGGAATCAGCCCCAGCATTTT.

This chain joins TRBV5-7 and TRBJ1-3, with 8 bases matching TRBD1. TRBV5-7 is flagged as an ORF with uncertain function. With V trimmed by 2 bases and J by 4 bases, 8 bases remained unmatched. The CDR3 covers 16 residues. The CDR3 sequence: CASSFSGQGAGNTIYF. CDR3 nucleotides: TGTGCCAGCAGCTTCAGCGGACAGGGTGCAGGAAACACCATATATTTT.

In its sample, this clone was seen once. The V gene is TRBV11-2, the J gene TRBJ1-1; TRBD1 is a possible D gene (6 bases). The CDR3 spans 19 residues. Per germline, CDR1 SGHAT and CDR2 FQNNGV. Between the trimmed V and J ends, which lost 5 bases and 0 bases, there was a span of 25 bases. The CDR3 sequence is CASSRPGWDNSFMNTEAFF. The CDR3 nucleotides are TGTGCCAGCAGCCGTCCCGGGTGGGACAACTCTTTCATGAACACTGAAGCTTTCTTT.

Turning to this clone: The sample carries other DNA sequences with the same CDR3. The chain joins TRBV30 to TRBJ1-3; 7 positions agree with TRBD1. This CDR3 is built from 14 residues. The V and J ends lost 1 base and 3 bases, in that order; junction bases with no gene match: 3. Germline V gene sequence: CDR1 GTSNPN, CDR2 SVGIG (reference sequence). The CDR3 is CAWSGQGLGNTIYF. CDR3 coding DNA: TGTGCCTGGAGTGGACAGGGACTTGGAAACACCATATATTTT.